The 16 T cell receptor beta chains below come from one sample, sequenced in a study of T cells after yellow fever vaccination. Each CDR3 protein is one row after TCRdb ran MiXCR on the 5' RACE reads. The sample lists approximately 240,000 distinct CDR3 sequences; more than 3.5% were seen once. The sample in question was PBMCs, obtained 15 days after the yellow fever booster vaccination. These receptors came from a man younger than 35 who received the YFV17D yellow fever vaccine.

The sample holds a few counts of this clonotype. The rearrangement joins TRBV20-1 to TRBJ1-1, with D unclear. Trimming cost V 1 base and J 0 bases, with 9 bases left between them. CDR3 length equals 14 residues. Germline assignment: CDR1 DFQATT and CDR2 SNEGSKA (reference sequence). The CDR3 region has the DNA TGCAGTGCTAGAGTTCCACCCATGAACACTGAAGCTTTCTTT. This encodes CSARVPPMNTEAFF.

This clonotype was detected ten times or more. The V call is TRBV7-9, the J call TRBJ1-1, with D possibly TRBD1 on 5 matching bases. V was cut by 1 base and J by 5 bases, with 14 bases left in between. The CDR3 totals 15 residues. The V gene's germline CDR1 is SEHNR and CDR2 FQNEAQ (reference sequence). In DNA form, the CDR3 reads TGTGCCAGCAGCTTAGGGTCTTGGGGCCCTACTGAAGCTTTCTTT. It codes for CASSLGSWGPTEAFF.

This clonotype was seen at least ten times. The chain carries TRBV15 and TRBJ1-1; D not resolved. Looked up from germline, CDR1 is LNHNV and CDR2 is YYDKDF (reference sequence). Trimming pared 0 bases from V and 0 bases from J, leaving 8 bases between. The CDR3 has 15 residues. DNA of the CDR3: TGTGCCACCAGCAGAGATCTGCGGATGAACACTGAAGCTTTCTTT. Its protein product is CATSRDLRMNTEAFF.

This clonotype was counted at least ten times. J is TRBJ2-7 and V is TRBV7-2; unclear D gene. CDR1 and CDR2 from the germline V gene are SGHTA and FQGNSA. V lost 3 bases and J 7 bases, leaving 16 bases between the germline ends. There are 14 residues in the CDR3. The CDR3 DNA reads TGTGCCAGCAGCTTCGTATCGACTCCCGGGGAGCAGTACTTC. Encoded protein: CASSFVSTPGEQYF.

This clonotype showed up just a few times. This chain uses TRBV13 with TRBJ2-4; TRBD2 might be the D (6 bases). This CDR3 has 16 amino acids. Trimming shortened V by 0 bases and J by 3 bases, and 12 bases separated the two germline ends. Germline lookup yields CDR1 PRHDT and CDR2 FYEKMQ (reference sequence). For the CDR3, the DNA is TGTGCCAGCAGCTTAGGTTGGGACGGGAGCAAAAACATTCAGTACTTC. It encodes CASSLGWDGSKNIQYF.

The V and J genes are TRBV3-1 and TRBJ2-1; TRBD1 matches 8 bases. V lost 0 bases, J lost 1 base, and 5 bases stayed unmatched. Per germline, CDR1 LGHDT and CDR2 YNNKEL (reference sequence). This CDR3 is 17 amino acids long. The DNA for the CDR3 is TGTGCCAGCAGCCAAGAGGGACAGGCAGGGTCCTACAATGAGCAGTTCTTC. It specifies CASSQEGQAGSYNEQFF.

There are many counts of this clonotype. The gene calls are TRBV12-3 or TRBV12-4 and TRBJ2-3; no firm D call. The CDR3 loop spans 13 amino acids. V lost 6 bases, J lost 2 bases, and 9 bases lay in between. CDR3 DNA: TGTGCCAGCAGCCGGGCTGTCACAGATACGCAGTATTTT. Protein sequence: CASSRAVTDTQYF.

This clonotype was observed at least ten times. The chain has TRBV4-3 and TRBJ2-7, with D tentatively TRBD1 or TRBD2 (5 bases each). Trimming took off 3 bases at V and 6 bases at J, with 18 bases between the two ends. There are 15 residues in the CDR3. Germline CDR1 reads LGHNA; CDR2 reads YSLEER. The CDR3 DNA reads TGCGCCAGCAGCCACCGACGGGACCTCGTTTCCGAGCAGTACTTC. This gives the protein CASSHRRDLVSEQYF.

At least ten counts were recorded for this clonotype. V usage is TRBV6-1 and J usage is TRBJ1-4; D gene unclear. The CDR3 is 12 residues long. Trimming stripped 7 bases from V and 5 bases from J, with 8 bases between. CDR1 is MNHNS, CDR2 SASEGT, per germline. CDR3 sequence (DNA): TGTGCCAGCATCGGGCCGAATGAAAAACTGTTTTTT. Protein sequence: CASIGPNEKLFF.

In this sample, this clonotype turned up many times. The chain carries TRBV7-2 and TRBJ2-5, with 7 bases fitting TRBD1. The CDR3 has 13 amino acids. After removal of 11 bases from V and 7 bases from J, the junction contained 13 bases not matched to a gene. Germline V gives CDR1 SGHTA, CDR2 FQGNSA. The CDR3 nucleotides are TGTGCCTCCACGACAGGGCGGTCAGCGACCCAGTACTTC. Its translation is CASTTGRSATQYF.

This clonotype showed up many times. J is TRBJ2-5 and V is TRBV21-1; the D call in the table, TRBD1, was not verified against the DNA. TRBV21-1 is a listed pseudogene. The CDR3 loop spans 15 amino acids. In DNA, the CDR3 is TGTGCCAGCAGTACACAGGGAAGTGGTGGAGAGACCCAGTACTTC. It specifies CASSTQGSGGETQYF.

This clonotype was seen repeatedly, ten times or more. The V call is TRBV5-1, the J call TRBJ2-6; 7 bases fit TRBD1. The CDR3 runs 17 residues. The V and J ends lost 4 bases and 2 bases, in that order; junction bases with no gene match: 9. Germline lookup yields CDR1 SGHRS and CDR2 YFSETQ. CDR3 nucleotide sequence: TGCGCCAGCAGCACGAACCCGACAGGGACTGGGGCCAACGTCCTGACTTTC. This gives the protein CASSTNPTGTGANVLTF.

The table lists this clonotype with many counts. The chain employs TRBV19 and TRBJ2-2; a possible D gene is TRBD2 (5 bases). V was cut by 5 bases and J by 4 bases, with 14 bases left in between. The CDR3 is 15 amino acids. Germline CDR1 is LNHDA and CDR2 is SQIVND (reference sequence). The CDR3 reads CASSRSDLGTGELFF. The DNA for the CDR3 is TGTGCCAGTAGTCGTAGCGATCTGGGCACCGGGGAGCTGTTTTTT. The variable domain in full, with the rest retrieved from reference TRBV19 and TRBJ2-2, is DGGITQSPKYLFRKEGQNVTLSCEQNLNHDAMYWYRQDPGQGLRLIYYSQIVNDFQKGDIAEGYSVSREKKESFPLTVTSAQKNPTAFYLCASSRSDLGTGELFFGEGSRLTVL.

This clonotype was detected ten times or more. The CDR3 protein is CASTPLGQQTQYF. In nucleotides, the CDR3 is TGTGCCAGCACCCCACTTGGTCAGCAGACCCAGTACTTC. The chain links TRBV27 to TRBJ2-5; no clear D. Germline V gives CDR1 MNHEY, CDR2 SMNVEV (reference sequence). Trimming left V 7 bases short and J 6 bases short, with 15 bases between. The CDR3 contains 13 residues.

This clonotype was seen ten or more times. This chain uses TRBV27 with TRBJ2-3; D is perhaps TRBD2 (7 bases). Germline values: CDR1 MNHEY, CDR2 SMNVEV (reference sequence). This CDR3 comprises 18 residues. Between the trimmed V and J ends, which lost 1 base and 5 bases, there was a span of 22 bases. The CDR3 spells CASSLLGSGGGAGDTQYF. Here the CDR3 DNA reads TGTGCCAGCAGTTTATTGGGAAGTGGAGGGGGGGCAGGAGATACGCAGTATTTT.

In this sample, this clonotype turned up many times. J is TRBJ2-3 and V is TRBV20-1; unclear D gene. Germline CDR1 reads DFQATT; CDR2 reads SNEGSKA (reference sequence). The ends were cut back, 4 bases at V and 2 bases at J, with 10 bases in the middle. The CDR3 extends over 13 amino acids. The CDR3 DNA reads as TGCAGTGCTACTCTCCAGGACACAGATACGCAGTATTTT. It codes for CSATLQDTDTQYF.